This passage covers 7 T cell receptor beta chains from one sample sequenced in a study of T cell changes during pregnancy in multiple sclerosis. The assay was immunoSEQ multiplex PCR, and TCRdb's table has in-frame clones only and misses some. The sample carries some 5,300 clones, more than 65% recorded once. Sequencing was performed on CD8+ T cells from peripheral blood mononuclear cells, taken in the second trimester of pregnancy. The receptors were gathered from a female donor in good health, enrolled as a control in a pregnancy study.

CDR3 in DNA: TGTGCCAGCAGCTTAGTGGGGGGGGGAAACATTCAGTACTTC. It codes for CASSLVGGGNIQYF. V is TRBV13 and J is TRBJ2-4, with TRBD2 identical over 7 bases. CDR3 length: 14 residues. The V gene's germline CDR1 is PRHDT and CDR2 FYEKMQ (reference sequence). V lost 1 base, J lost 6 bases, and 3 bases stayed unmatched.

This rearrangement joins TRBV9 to TRBJ2-2, with 10 bases aligning to TRBD2. The CDR3 has 16 amino acids. Germline CDR1 and CDR2: SGDLS and YYNGEE. Trimming cost V 1 base and J 6 bases; bases outside gene matches: 6. The CDR3 here is CASSVILAGEAGELFF. As DNA, the CDR3 is TGTGCCAGCAGCGTAATCCTAGCGGGAGAAGCCGGGGAGCTGTTTTTT.

This chain uses TRBV11-2 with TRBJ1-1, with D possibly being TRBD1 (6 bases). From germline, CDR1 is SGHAT and CDR2 FQNNGV. Trimming took off 3 bases at V and 7 bases at J, with 9 bases between the two ends. The CDR3 sequence is 12 residues long. The CDR3 DNA sequence: TGTGCCAGCAGCTTGGGACACCTTGAAGCTTTCTTT. This encodes CASSLGHLEAFF.

This clone came up once. This sequence joins TRBV12-5 and TRBJ2-2, with D tentatively TRBD2 (6 bases). The CDR3 has 16 residues. Germline CDR1 LGHNT, CDR2 FRNRAP. Trimming took off 5 bases at V and 1 base at J, with 14 bases between the two ends. This chain's CDR3 is CASGPEGAGNTGELFF. CDR3 bases: TGTGCTAGTGGTCCGGAAGGAGCGGGGAACACCGGGGAGCTGTTTTTT. Variable domain in full (rest from reference TRBV12-5 and TRBJ2-2): DARVTQTPRHKVTEMGQEVTMRCQPILGHNTVFWYRQTMMQGLELLAYFRNRAPLDDSGMPKDRFSAEMPDATLATLKIQPSEPRDSAVYFCASGPEGAGNTGELFFGEGSRLTVL.

The chain recombines TRBV7-6 with TRBJ2-1; 9 nucleotides line up with TRBD2. This CDR3 spans 16 amino acids. CDR1 SGHVS and CDR2 FNYEAQ come from the germline V gene. Losses at the gene ends were 4 bases for V and 0 bases for J; bases not matched to a gene: 4. CDR3 coding DNA: TGTGCCAGCAGCTCGAGCGGGGGGAGCTCCTACAATGAGCAGTTCTTC. This translates into CASSSSGGSSYNEQFF. The full variable domain, with the rest looked up from reference TRBV7-6 and TRBJ2-1, is GAGVSQSPRYKVTKRGQDVALRCDPISGHVSLYWYRQALGQGPEFLTYFNYEAQQDKSGLPNDRFSAERPEGSISTLTIQRTEQRDSAMYRCASSSSGGSSYNEQFFGPGTRLTVL.

This sequence joins TRBV27 and TRBJ2-6; 11 bases match TRBD1. Germline V CDR1 and CDR2: MNHEY, SMNVEV (reference sequence). Trimming removed 8 bases from V and 0 bases from J; junction bases left unmatched: 3. This CDR3 contains 16 residues. The CDR3 DNA follows: TGTGCCAGCGGGGGACAGGGGGGCTCTGGGGCCAACGTCCTGACTTTC. It codes for CASGGQGGSGANVLTF. Full variable domain (outside the CDR3, taken from reference TRBV27 and TRBJ2-6): EAQVTQNPRYLITVTGKKLTVTCSQNMNHEYMSWYRQDPGLGLRQIYYSMNVEVTDKGDVPEGYKVSRKEKRNFPLILESPSPNQTSLYFCASGGQGGSGANVLTFGAGSRLTVL.

This chain links TRBV15 with TRBJ2-3, with D possibly matching TRBD2 (7 bases). In germline, CDR1 is LNHNV, CDR2 YYDKDF (reference sequence). This CDR3 has 15 residues. Between the trimmed V and J ends, which lost 1 base and 1 base, there was a span of 9 bases. This CDR3 reads CATSRGRGRTDTQYF. CDR3 DNA: TGTGCCACCAGCAGAGGGCGGGGGCGCACAGATACGCAGTATTTT.